This is a list of T cell receptor beta chains from one sample in a study of shared clonotypes between healthy human individuals. Generated by immunoSEQ multiplex PCR, the TCRdb table keeps only in-frame clones and is missing some. The sample contains roughly 2,500,000 clones, approximately 94% of which appear only once. Sequencing input: naive CD4+ T cells from PBMCs. The receptors were sampled from a man younger than 30 in good health. Some clones in this sample may be carry-over from other donors' samples. Each CDR3 is given with its conserved first and last residue. A D gene is named only where the DNA matches it firmly. The size of a clone is reported for some rows only, either as once, few or many, or as a class for expanded clones.

TRBV4-1,TRBJ2-2,few,-,TGCGCCAGCAGCCAACCGGGGCTTACCGGGGAGCTGTTTTTT,CASSQPGLTGELFF
TRBV28,TRBJ2-7,-,TRBD1,TGTGCCAGCAGTTTACTGACAGGGGGTTCCTACGAGCAGTACTTC,CASSLLTGGSYEQYF
TRBV18,TRBJ1-1,-,-,TGTGCCAGCGGAGACGGTCTTACTGAAGCTTTCTTT,CASGDGLTEAFF
TRBV9,TRBJ2-7,-,TRBD1,TGTGCCAGCAGCGCCGGGACAGGGCAAGTCGAGCAGTACTTC,CASSAGTGQVEQYF
TRBV19,TRBJ2-7,-,TRBD1,TGTGCCAGTAGTCCTCGGACAGGGCCCTTCGAGCAGTACTTC,CASSPRTGPFEQYF
TRBV6-5,TRBJ2-5,-,-,TGTGCCAGCAGTTACGCTGGACGACGAGGGACCCAGTACTTC,CASSYAGRRGTQYF
TRBV4-1,TRBJ2-3,-,TRBD1,TGCGCCAGCAGCCTGCCCGGGACAGCTTCAGATACGCAGTATTTT,CASSLPGTASDTQYF
TRBV28,TRBJ1-2,-,-,TGTGCCAGCAGTACCGGGGGCTATGGCTACACCTTC,CASSTGGYGYTF
TRBV28,TRBJ2-4,-,TRBD1,TGTGCCAGCAGTTACGGAAATCAGGGGGACAGGGTAACAATAGCCAAAAACATTCAGTACTTC,CASSYGNQGDRVTIAKNIQYF
TRBV30,TRBJ2-1,-,-,TGTGCCTGGGGGGAGCCTAGCTACGTGTTCTTC,CAWGEPSYVFF
TRBV15,TRBJ1-5,-,-,TGTGCCACCAGCAGAGATCTTAATGGGTCCCCGTCGCATTTT,CATSRDLNGSPSHF
TRBV7-3,TRBJ2-1,once,TRBD1,TGTGCCAGCAGCCTGCAGGGGGCTGGCTCCTACAATGAGCAGTTCTTC,CASSLQGAGSYNEQFF
TRBV25-1,TRBJ2-5,-,-,TGTGCCAGCAGTGAATTAGGGGTACAAGAGACCCAGTACTTC,CASSELGVQETQYF
TRBV4-3,TRBJ1-1,-,TRBD1,TGCGCCAGCAGACTCGACAGGGACACTGAAGCTTTCTTT,CASRLDRDTEAFF
TRBV9,TRBJ1-2,-,TRBD1,TGTGCCAGCTCACAGGGGGCTTCTAACTATGGCTACACCTTC,CASSQGASNYGYTF
TRBV7-2,TRBJ1-3,once,-,TGTGCCAGCAGCTTAGCCCGGGTCGGCACCATATATTTT,CASSLARVGTIYF
TRBV9,TRBJ2-5,-,-,TGTGCCAGCAGCGCGCCCGCCCGGGTAGAGACCCAGTACTTC,CASSAPARVETQYF
TRBV7-9,TRBJ2-5,-,TRBD2,TGTGCCAGCAGCCCTAGCGGGAAAGGAGAGACCCAGTACTTC,CASSPSGKGETQYF
TRBV4-3,TRBJ2-2,-,TRBD2,TGCGCCAGCAGCCAAGATTGGACTAGCGGGAGGTTCGGGGAGCTGTTTTTT,CASSQDWTSGRFGELFF
TRBV15,TRBJ2-2,-,TRBD2,TGTGCCACCAGCAGAGGCGGGAGCTGGACCGGGGAGCTGTTTTTT,CATSRGGSWTGELFF
TRBV6-1,TRBJ2-5,-,-,TGTGCCAGCAGCGACAGGAGCGTTGGGACCCAGTACTTC,CASSDRSVGTQYF
TRBV21-1,TRBJ1-5,-,-,TGTGCCACCTCGGCCGGGGGGTCCCTCAATCAGCCCCAGCATTTT,CATSAGGSLNQPQHF
TRBV5-4,TRBJ2-1,-,-,TGTGCCAGCAGCGGGCGTGTGAGCTCCTACAATGAGCAGTTCTTC,CASSGRVSSYNEQFF
TRBV7-3,TRBJ2-5,-,-,TGTGCCAGCAGCCCCACCCTCCAAGAGACCCAGTACTTC,CASSPTLQETQYF
TRBV4-2,TRBJ2-1,once,-,TGTGCCAGCAGCCAATCGGGACCCTCAGAGGTCAATGAGCAGTTCTTC,CASSQSGPSEVNEQFF
TRBV4-2,TRBJ2-3,-,TRBD1,TGTGCCAGCAGCCCCGCGACGGGACAGGTTTTTGATACGCAGTATTTT,CASSPATGQVFDTQYF
TRBV5-4,TRBJ2-3,-,-,TGTGCCAGCAGCCCACGACCGGTCCTCGCGCAGTATTTT,CASSPRPVLAQYF
TRBV29-1,TRBJ2-3,-,-,TGCAGCGTTGATCCCGCGGCAGATACGCAGTATTTT,CSVDPAADTQYF
TRBV28,TRBJ1-2,-,-,TGTGCCAGCAGTTTAAACGGCTTCTATGGCTACACCTTC,CASSLNGFYGYTF
TRBV9,TRBJ1-2,-,-,TGTGCCAGCAGCGCCGTGAGTAACTATGGCTACACCTTC,CASSAVSNYGYTF
TRBV11-2,TRBJ2-7,-,TRBD1,TGTGCCAGCAGCTTAGGGTTCCTTGGACAGGGCTACGAGCAGTACTTC,CASSLGFLGQGYEQYF
TRBV28,TRBJ2-3,-,-,TGTGCCAGCAGTTTATGGGCAGGGAGCACAGATACGCAGTATTTT,CASSLWAGSTDTQYF
TRBV2,TRBJ1-2,-,-,TGTGCCAGCAGTGATCGGGGTTCGGACTATGGCTACACCTTC,CASSDRGSDYGYTF
TRBV6-6,TRBJ1-4,few,-,TGTGCCAGCAACAGGGCGGGAGTTATTGAAAAACTGTTTTTT,CASNRAGVIEKLFF
TRBV7-9,TRBJ1-1,once,-,TGTGCCAGCAGCCCCCGGGGGAATGAAGCTTTCTTT,CASSPRGNEAFF
TRBV7-8,TRBJ2-7,-,-,TGTGCCAGCAGCTCCAGGGCAGGGTCCTACGAGCAGTACTTC,CASSSRAGSYEQYF
TRBV27,TRBJ1-2,-,-,TGTGCCAGCCGCGTCGGCCCGTCGGTGGGCTACACCTTC,CASRVGPSVGYTF
TRBV5-1,TRBJ2-3,-,-,TGCGCCAGCAAAGAAGCTAGCACAGATACGCAGTATTTT,CASKEASTDTQYF
TRBV29-1,TRBJ2-2,-,-,TGCAGCGTTGTAGGGCTTTTAAACACCGGGGAGCTGTTTTTT,CSVVGLLNTGELFF
TRBV28,TRBJ1-5,-,-,TGTGCCAGCAGCCCTGTGCAGGCGCTCAATCAGCCCCAGCATTTT,CASSPVQALNQPQHF